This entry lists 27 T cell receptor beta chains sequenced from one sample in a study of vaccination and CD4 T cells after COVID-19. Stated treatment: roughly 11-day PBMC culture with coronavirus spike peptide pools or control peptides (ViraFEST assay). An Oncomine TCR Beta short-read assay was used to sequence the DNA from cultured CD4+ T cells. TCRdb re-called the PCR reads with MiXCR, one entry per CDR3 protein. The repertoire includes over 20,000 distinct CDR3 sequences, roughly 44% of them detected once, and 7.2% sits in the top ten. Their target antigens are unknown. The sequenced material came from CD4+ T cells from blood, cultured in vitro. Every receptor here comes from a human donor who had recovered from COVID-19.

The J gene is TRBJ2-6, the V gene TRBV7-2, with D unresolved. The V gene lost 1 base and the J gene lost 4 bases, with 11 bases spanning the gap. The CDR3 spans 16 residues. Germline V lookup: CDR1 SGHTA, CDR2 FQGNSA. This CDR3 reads CASSLVVQSGANVLTF. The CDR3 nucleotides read TGTGCCAGCAGCTTAGTGGTTCAATCCGGGGCCAACGTCCTGACTTTC.

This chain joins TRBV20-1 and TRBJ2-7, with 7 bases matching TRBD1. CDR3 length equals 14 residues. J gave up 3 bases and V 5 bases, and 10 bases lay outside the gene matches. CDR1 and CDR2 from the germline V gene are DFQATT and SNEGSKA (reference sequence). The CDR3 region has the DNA TGCAGTGCTCGACGGGACAGCAGTAGCTACGAGCAGTACTTC. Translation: CSARRDSSSYEQYF.

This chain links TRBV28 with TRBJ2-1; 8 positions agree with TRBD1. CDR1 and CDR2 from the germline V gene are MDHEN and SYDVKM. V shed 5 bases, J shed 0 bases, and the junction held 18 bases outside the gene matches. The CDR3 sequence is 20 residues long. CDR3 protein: CASSRSGGRGRGSSYNEQFF. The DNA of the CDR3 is TGTGCCAGCAGTCGATCAGGGGGCAGGGGTCGGGGGAGCTCCTACAATGAGCAGTTCTTC.

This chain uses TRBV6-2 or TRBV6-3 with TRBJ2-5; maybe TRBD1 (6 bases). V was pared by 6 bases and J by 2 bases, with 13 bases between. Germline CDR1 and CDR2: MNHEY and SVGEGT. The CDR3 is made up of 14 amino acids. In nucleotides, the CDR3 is TGTGCCAGCAGGCACCACAGGGATCAAGAGACCCAGTACTTC. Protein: CASRHHRDQETQYF.

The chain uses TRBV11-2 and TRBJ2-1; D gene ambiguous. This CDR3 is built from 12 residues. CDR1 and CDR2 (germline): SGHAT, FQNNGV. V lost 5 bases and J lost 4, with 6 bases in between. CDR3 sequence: CASSITYNEQFF. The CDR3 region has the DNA TGTGCCAGCAGCATTACATACAATGAGCAGTTCTTC.

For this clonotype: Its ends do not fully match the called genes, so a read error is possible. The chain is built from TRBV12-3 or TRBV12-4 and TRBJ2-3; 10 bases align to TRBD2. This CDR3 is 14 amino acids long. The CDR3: CASRFSGGPNTQYF. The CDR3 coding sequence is TGTGCCAGCCGTTTTAGCGGGGGGCCCAATACACAGTATTTT.

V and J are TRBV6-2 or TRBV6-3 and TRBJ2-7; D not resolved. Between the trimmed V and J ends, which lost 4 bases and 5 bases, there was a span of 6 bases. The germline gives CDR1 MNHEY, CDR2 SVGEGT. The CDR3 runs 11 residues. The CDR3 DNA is TGTGCCAGCAGTTTAGTCCACGAGCAGTACTTC. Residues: CASSLVHEQYF.

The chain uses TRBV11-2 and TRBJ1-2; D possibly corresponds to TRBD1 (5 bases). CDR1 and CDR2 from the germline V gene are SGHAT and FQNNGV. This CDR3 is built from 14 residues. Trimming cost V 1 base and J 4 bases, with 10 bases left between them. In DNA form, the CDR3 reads TGTGCCAGCAGCTTAGTGGCAGGGATCTATGGCTACACCTTC. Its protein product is CASSLVAGIYGYTF. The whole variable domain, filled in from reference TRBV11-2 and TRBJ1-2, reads EAGVAQSPRYKIIEKRQSVAFWCNPISGHATLYWYQQILGQGPKLLIQFQNNGVVDDSQLPKDRFSAERLKGVDSTLKIQPAKLEDSAVYLCASSLVAGIYGYTFGSGTRLTVV.

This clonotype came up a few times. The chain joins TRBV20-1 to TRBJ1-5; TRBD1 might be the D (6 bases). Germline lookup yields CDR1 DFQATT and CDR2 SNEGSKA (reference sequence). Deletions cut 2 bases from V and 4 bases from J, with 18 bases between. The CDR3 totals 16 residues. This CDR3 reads CSARHRYRDRNQPQHF. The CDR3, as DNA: TGCAGTGCTAGACACCGATACAGGGATCGGAATCAGCCCCAGCATTTT.

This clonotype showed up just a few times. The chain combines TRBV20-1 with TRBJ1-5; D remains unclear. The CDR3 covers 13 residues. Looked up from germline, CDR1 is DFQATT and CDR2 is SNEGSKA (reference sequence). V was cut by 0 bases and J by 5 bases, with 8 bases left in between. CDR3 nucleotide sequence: TGCAGTGCTAGAGAATCAGCTGATCAGCCCCAGCATTTT. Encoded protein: CSARESADQPQHF.

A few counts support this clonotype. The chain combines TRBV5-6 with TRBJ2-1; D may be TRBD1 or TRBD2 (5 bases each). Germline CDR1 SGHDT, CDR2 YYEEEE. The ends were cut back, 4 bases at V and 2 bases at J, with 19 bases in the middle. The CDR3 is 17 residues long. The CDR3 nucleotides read TGTGCCAGCAGCCTCTCCCCCGGGACGGTGACCTACAATGAGCAGTTCTTC. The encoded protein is CASSLSPGTVTYNEQFF.

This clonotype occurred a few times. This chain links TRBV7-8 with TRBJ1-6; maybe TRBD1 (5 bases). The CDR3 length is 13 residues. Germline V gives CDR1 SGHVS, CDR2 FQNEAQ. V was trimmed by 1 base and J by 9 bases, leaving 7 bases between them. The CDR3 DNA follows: TGTGCCAGCAGCTTAGGGGGCTCTTCACCCCTCCACTTT. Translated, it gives CASSLGGSSPLHF.

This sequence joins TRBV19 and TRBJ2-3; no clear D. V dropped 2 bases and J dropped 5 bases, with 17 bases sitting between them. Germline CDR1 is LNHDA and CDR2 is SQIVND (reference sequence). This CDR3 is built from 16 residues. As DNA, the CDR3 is TGTGCCAGTAGTATAATACCCCGGGTTCCGCAAGATACGCAGTATTTT. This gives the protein CASSIIPRVPQDTQYF.

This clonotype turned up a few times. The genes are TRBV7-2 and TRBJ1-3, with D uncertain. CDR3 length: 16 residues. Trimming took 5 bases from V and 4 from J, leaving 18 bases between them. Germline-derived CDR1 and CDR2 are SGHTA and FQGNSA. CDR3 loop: CASSHPYEVWGNTIYF. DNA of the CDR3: TGTGCCAGCAGCCACCCTTATGAGGTCTGGGGAAACACCATATATTTT.

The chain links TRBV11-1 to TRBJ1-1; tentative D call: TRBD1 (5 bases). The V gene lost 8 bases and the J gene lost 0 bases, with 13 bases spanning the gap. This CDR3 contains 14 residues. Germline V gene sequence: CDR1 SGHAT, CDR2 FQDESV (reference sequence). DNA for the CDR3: TGTGCCAGCTCTTCCTCCAGGGTGAACACTGAAGCTTTCTTT. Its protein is CASSSSRVNTEAFF.

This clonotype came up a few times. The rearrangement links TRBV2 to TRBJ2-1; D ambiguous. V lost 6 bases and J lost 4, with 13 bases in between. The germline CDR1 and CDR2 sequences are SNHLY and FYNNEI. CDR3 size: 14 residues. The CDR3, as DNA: TGTGCCAGCAGGTGGGCAGAGAGGTACAATGAGCAGTTCTTC. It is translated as CASRWAERYNEQFF.

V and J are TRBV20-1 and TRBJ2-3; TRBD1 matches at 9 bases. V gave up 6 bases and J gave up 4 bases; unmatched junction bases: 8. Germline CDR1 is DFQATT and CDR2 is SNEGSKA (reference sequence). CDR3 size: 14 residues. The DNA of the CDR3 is TGCAGTGCCTCGGGACAGGGAGGGGCAGATACGCAGTATTTT. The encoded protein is CSASGQGGADTQYF.

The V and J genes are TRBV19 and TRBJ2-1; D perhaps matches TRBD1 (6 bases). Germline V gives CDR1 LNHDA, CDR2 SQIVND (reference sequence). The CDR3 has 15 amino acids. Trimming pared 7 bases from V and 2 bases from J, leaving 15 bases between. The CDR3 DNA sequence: TGTGCCAGTACCCCGGGACAAAGAACCTACAATGAGCAGTTCTTC. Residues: CASTPGQRTYNEQFF.

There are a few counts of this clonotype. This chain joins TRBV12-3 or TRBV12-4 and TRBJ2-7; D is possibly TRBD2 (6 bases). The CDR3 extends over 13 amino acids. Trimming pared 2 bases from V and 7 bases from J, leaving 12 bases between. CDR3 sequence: CASSLFQGGEQYF. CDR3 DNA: TGTGCCAGCAGTTTATTCCAGGGAGGTGAGCAGTACTTC.

CDR3 region: CASSSQTGGGYGYTF. CDR3 sequence (DNA): TGTGCCAGCAGCTCCCAGACAGGGGGGGGTTATGGCTACACCTTC. The chain couples TRBV7-2 to TRBJ1-2; 9 bases line up with TRBD1. CDR1 SGHTA and CDR2 FQGNSA come from the germline V gene. Losses at the gene ends were 4 bases for V and 5 bases for J; bases not matched to a gene: 8. The length of the CDR3 is 15 residues.

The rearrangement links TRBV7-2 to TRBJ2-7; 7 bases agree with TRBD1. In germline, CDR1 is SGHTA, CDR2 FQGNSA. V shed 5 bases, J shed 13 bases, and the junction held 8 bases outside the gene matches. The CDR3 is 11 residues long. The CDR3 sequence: CASSTDRKYYF. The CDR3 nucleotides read TGTGCCAGCAGCACGGACAGGAAATACTACTTC.

CDR3 coding DNA: TGCAGTGCAAAAGCCCCCGGGACAGGGGGTTTTGGAGAGCAGTACTTC. Translating it yields CSAKAPGTGGFGEQYF. The gene calls are TRBV20-1 and TRBJ2-7; 11 nucleotides align to TRBD1. The CDR3 is 16 amino acids. The germline V gene encodes CDR1 DFQATT and CDR2 SNEGSKA (reference sequence). Trimming cost V 6 bases and J 7 bases; bases outside gene matches: 17.

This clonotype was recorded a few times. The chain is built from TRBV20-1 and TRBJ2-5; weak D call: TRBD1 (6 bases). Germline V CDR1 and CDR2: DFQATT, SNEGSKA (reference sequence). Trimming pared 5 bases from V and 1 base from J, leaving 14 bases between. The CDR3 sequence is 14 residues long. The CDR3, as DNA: TGCAGTGCTCCTTTCCTGGGGGCCCAAGAGACCCAGTACTTC. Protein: CSAPFLGAQETQYF.

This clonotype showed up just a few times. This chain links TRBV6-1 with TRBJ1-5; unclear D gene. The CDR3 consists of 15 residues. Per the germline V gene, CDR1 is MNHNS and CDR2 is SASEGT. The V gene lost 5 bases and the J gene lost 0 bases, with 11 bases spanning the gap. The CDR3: CASSPAGISNQPQHF. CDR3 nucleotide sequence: TGTGCCAGCAGTCCCGCAGGTATTAGCAATCAGCCCCAGCATTTT.

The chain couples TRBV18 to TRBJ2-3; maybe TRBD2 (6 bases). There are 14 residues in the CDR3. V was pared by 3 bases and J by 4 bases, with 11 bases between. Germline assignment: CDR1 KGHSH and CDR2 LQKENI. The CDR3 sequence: CASSPTRGSDTQYF. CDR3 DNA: TGTGCCAGCTCACCGACTAGAGGTTCAGATACGCAGTATTTT.

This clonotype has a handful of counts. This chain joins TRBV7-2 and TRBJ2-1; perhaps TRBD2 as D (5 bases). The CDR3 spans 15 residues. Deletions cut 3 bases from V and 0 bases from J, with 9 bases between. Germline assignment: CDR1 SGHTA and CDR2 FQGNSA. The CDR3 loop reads CASSFNGNSYNEQFF. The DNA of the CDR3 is TGTGCCAGCAGCTTCAACGGGAACTCCTACAATGAGCAGTTCTTC.

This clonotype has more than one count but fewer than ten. DNA of the CDR3: TGCAGTGCCCCCGGGAGGGGAGATCAGCCCCAGCATTTT. As protein: CSAPGRGDQPQHF. The chain recombines TRBV20-1 with TRBJ1-5; D perhaps matches TRBD1 (5 bases). The CDR3 is 13 amino acids. Trimming stripped 6 bases from V and 5 bases from J, with 14 bases between. Germline CDR1 and CDR2: DFQATT and SNEGSKA (reference sequence).